These 25 T cell receptor beta chains originate from one sample sequenced in a study of T cell responses to AZD1222 COVID-19 vaccine. Sequencing used immunoSEQ multiplex PCR; TCRdb keeps in-frame clones, though not all of them. The sample includes approximately 140,000 clones, around 94% of them seen just once. Sequencing used peripheral blood, obtained on day 0 of AZD1222 vaccination. The receptor source for this set is an adult in good health.

This chain joins TRBV5-6 and TRBJ1-1; TRBD1 matches 7 bases. The length of the CDR3 is 17 residues. Germline V gene data show CDR1 as SGHDT and CDR2 as YYEEEE. The V gene end was trimmed by 4 bases and the J gene end by 4 bases; junction bases not matched to a gene: 16. CDR3 nucleotides: TGTGCCAGCAGCCGGGCCTCAGATAGGGGGCATAGCACTGAAGCTTTCTTT. This gives the protein CASSRASDRGHSTEAFF. The variable domain in full, with the rest retrieved from reference TRBV5-6 and TRBJ1-1, is DAGVTQSPTHLIKTRGQQVTLRCSPKSGHDTVSWYQQALGQGPQFIFQYYEEEERQRGNFPDRFSGHQFPNYSSELNVNALLLGDSALYLCASSRASDRGHSTEAFFGQGTRLTVV.

This chain joins TRBV2 and TRBJ1-1; D is perhaps TRBD1 (6 bases). Between the trimmed V and J ends, which lost 5 bases and 0 bases, there was a span of 7 bases. CDR3 length equals 13 residues. Germline CDR1 reads SNHLY; CDR2 reads FYNNEI. The CDR3 protein is CASSTGLNTEAFF. In DNA, the CDR3 is TGTGCCAGCAGTACAGGGCTGAACACTGAAGCTTTCTTT.

The V and J genes are TRBV7-6 and TRBJ1-5; TRBD1 might be the D (5 bases). Germline assignment: CDR1 SGHVS and CDR2 FNYEAQ. The V and J ends lost 5 bases and 2 bases respectively, with 10 bases between them. The CDR3 runs to 14 residues. The CDR3 here is CASSPGGGNQPQHF. The CDR3 DNA is TGTGCCAGCAGCCCGGGGGGTGGCAATCAGCCCCAGCATTTT.

The chain has TRBV13 and TRBJ2-2, with D maybe TRBD1 (7 bases). CDR3 size: 14 residues. The V gene's germline CDR1 is PRHDT and CDR2 FYEKMQ (reference sequence). Trimming shortened V by 2 bases and J by 7 bases, and 11 bases separated the two germline ends. The CDR3 spells CASSLRGTVGELFF. Written as DNA, the CDR3 is TGTGCCAGCAGCTTACGGGGGACAGTCGGGGAGCTGTTTTTT.

V gene TRBV5-6 combines with J gene TRBJ1-1; D remains unclear. The CDR3 is 12 residues long. CDR1 and CDR2 from the germline V gene are SGHDT and YYEEEE. V lost 7 bases, J lost 5 bases, and 12 bases lay in between. The CDR3 sequence is CASGLGFTEAFF. The CDR3, as DNA: TGTGCCAGCGGTCTAGGGTTTACTGAAGCTTTCTTT.

The chain carries TRBV2 and TRBJ1-2, with D uncertain. The CDR3 consists of 13 residues. Germline CDR1 is SNHLY and CDR2 is FYNNEI. Trimming cost V 7 bases and J 8 bases, with 17 bases left between them. CDR3 nucleotides: TGTGCCAGCATTCGGCAGACCTCTCAGGGCTACACCTTC. Its protein is CASIRQTSQGYTF.

The genes are TRBV3-1 (or the pseudogene TRBV3-2) and TRBJ2-2, with D uncertain. Germline V gene lookup returns CDR1 LGHDT and CDR2 YNNKEL (reference sequence). With 6 bases removed from V and 0 bases from J, the gap between germline ends came to 5 bases. The CDR3 is made up of 13 amino acids. As DNA, the CDR3 is TGTGCCAGCAGTGACACGAACACCGGGGAGCTGTTTTTT. It translates to CASSDTNTGELFF.

The rearrangement joins TRBV18 to TRBJ1-1; 8 bases line up with TRBD1. CDR1 is KGHSH, CDR2 LQKENI, per germline. The J segment lost 7 bases and the V segment lost 4 bases, leaving 2 bases of the junction unmatched. This CDR3 contains 12 residues. The CDR3 reads CASSRQGIEAFF. The CDR3 DNA follows: TGTGCCAGCTCACGACAGGGGATTGAAGCTTTCTTT.

The chain links TRBV7-5 to TRBJ2-7; TRBD2, the D gene given by the table, was not confirmed from the DNA. TRBV7-5 is tagged as a pseudogene. This CDR3 region has 14 residues. CDR3 amino acids: CVRSLAWRGASQYV. DNA of the CDR3: TGTGTCAGAAGCTTAGCTTGGCGGGGGGCAAGTCAGTACGTC.

The chain joins TRBV3-1 (or the pseudogene TRBV3-2) to TRBJ1-4; possibly TRBD1 for D (6 bases). V lost 5 bases to trimming and J lost 6 bases, with 10 bases between them. This CDR3 is built from 13 residues. Germline lookup yields CDR1 LGHDT and CDR2 YNNKEL (reference sequence). CDR3 bases: TGTGCCAGCAGCTCCGGACAGTATGAAAAACTGTTTTTT. It encodes CASSSGQYEKLFF.

The chain joins TRBV5-1 to TRBJ1-4; D unclear. V was cut by 0 bases and J by 8 bases, with 11 bases left in between. CDR3 length: 14 amino acids. Germline V gene lookup returns CDR1 SGHRS and CDR2 YFSETQ. Here the CDR3 reads CASSLGTDGEKLFF. The CDR3, as DNA: TGCGCCAGCAGCTTGGGAACTGACGGGGAAAAACTGTTTTTT.

The chain joins TRBV19 to TRBJ1-3; perhaps TRBD1 as D (5 bases). CDR3 length equals 16 residues. Looked up from germline, CDR1 is LNHDA and CDR2 is SQIVND (reference sequence). V was shortened by 10 bases and J by 0 bases, with 19 bases between the two germline ends. CDR3 in DNA: TGTGCCACAACCCCCCGGGGCGGACGCTCTGGAAACACCATATATTTT. This codes for CATTPRGGRSGNTIYF.

V and J are TRBV3-1 (or the pseudogene TRBV3-2) and TRBJ2-5; D unclear. CDR1 LGHDT and CDR2 YNNKEL come from the germline V gene (reference sequence). Trimming cost V 0 bases and J 4 bases, with 3 bases left between them. The CDR3 consists of 12 residues. The CDR3 region is CASSQDRETQYF. In DNA form, the CDR3 reads TGTGCCAGCAGCCAAGACAGAGAGACCCAGTACTTC.

The rearrangement joins TRBV19 to TRBJ1-1; no reliable D call. CDR3 size: 17 residues. Germline assignment: CDR1 LNHDA and CDR2 SQIVND (reference sequence). The germline V and J ends were trimmed by 2 bases and 0 bases, with 16 bases remaining between them. This chain's CDR3 is CASSITRNVGMNTEAFF. DNA for the CDR3: TGTGCCAGTAGTATAACCCGGAATGTTGGGATGAACACTGAAGCTTTCTTT.

The chain links TRBV12-3 or TRBV12-4 to TRBJ1-2, with D unresolved. This CDR3 has 13 residues. The ends were cut back, 5 bases at V and 6 bases at J, with 13 bases in the middle. CDR3: CASSPRNGDGYTF. The CDR3 DNA sequence: TGTGCCAGCAGTCCCAGGAACGGCGATGGCTACACCTTC.

The chain is built from TRBV5-1 and TRBJ2-3; 10 nucleotides line up with TRBD2. V was pared by 4 bases and J by 1 base, with 3 bases of the junction left unmatched. CDR1 and CDR2 from the germline V gene are SGHRS and YFSETQ. The CDR3 extends over 15 amino acids. CDR3 sequence reads: CASSLGTSGTDTQYF. As DNA, the CDR3 is TGCGCCAGCAGCCTGGGGACTAGCGGCACAGATACGCAGTATTTT.

This clone was seen once. The V gene is TRBV4-1, the J gene TRBJ2-1; 10 positions match TRBD2. This CDR3 spans 15 amino acids. J lost 9 bases, V lost 2 bases, and 7 bases had no gene match. Germline V lookup: CDR1 MGHRA, CDR2 YSYEKL. CDR3 sequence reads: CASSQLAGVPSEQFF. CDR3 bases: TGCGCCAGCAGCCAACTAGCGGGGGTCCCGAGTGAGCAGTTCTTC.

In DNA, the CDR3 is TGTGCCAGCAGCTTCGGGGGGAATCAGCCCCAGCATTTT. It encodes CASSFGGNQPQHF. The chain combines TRBV7-9 with TRBJ1-5; a possible D gene is TRBD1 (5 bases). The CDR3 runs to 13 residues. The V end was cut by 3 bases, the J end by 4 bases, with 7 bases between. Per the germline V gene, CDR1 is SEHNR and CDR2 is FQNEAQ (reference sequence).

The chain carries TRBV5-1 and TRBJ2-2, with D tentatively TRBD2 (6 bases). V was pared by 1 base and J by 3 bases, with 7 bases between. CDR1 is SGHRS and CDR2 is YFSETQ in the germline V gene. The CDR3 is 14 residues long. The CDR3, as DNA: TGCGCCAGCAGCTTGTGGGGGGACACCGGGGAGCTGTTTTTT. Protein: CASSLWGDTGELFF.

The chain is built from TRBV3-1 (or the pseudogene TRBV3-2) and TRBJ1-1; 7 nucleotides match TRBD1. The ends lost 1 base at V and 3 bases at J; junction bases unmatched: 8. The germline gives CDR1 LGHDT, CDR2 YNNKEL (reference sequence). The CDR3 sequence is 16 residues long. The CDR3 DNA follows: TGTGCCAGCAGCCAAGGACAGGGCTTGTGGTACACTGAAGCTTTCTTT. As protein: CASSQGQGLWYTEAFF.

The genes are TRBV13 and TRBJ1-1, with 7 bases fitting TRBD1. The CDR3 extends over 11 amino acids. After removal of 3 bases from V and 8 bases from J, the junction contained 0 bases not matched to a gene. Germline CDR1 and CDR2: PRHDT and FYEKMQ (reference sequence). CDR3 nucleotides: TGTGCCAGCAGCTTGGACAGGGAAGCTTTCTTT. It is translated as CASSLDREAFF.

The rearrangement uses TRBV6-6 and TRBJ1-6; D is perhaps TRBD1 (5 bases). Trimming left V 7 bases short and J 6 bases short, with 16 bases between. Germline lookup yields CDR1 MNHNY and CDR2 SVGAGI (reference sequence). The CDR3 has 15 residues. As DNA, the CDR3 is TGTGCCAGCACCCAAGGCGGGGGAACTAATTCACCCCTCCACTTT. Protein sequence: CASTQGGGTNSPLHF.

This chain links TRBV10-1 with TRBJ1-4; D may be TRBD1 (5 bases). The V gene lost 1 base and the J gene lost 13 bases, with 22 bases spanning the gap. The germline V gene has CDR1 WNHNN and CDR2 SYGVQD (reference sequence). The CDR3 is 16 amino acids. The CDR3, as DNA: TGCGCCAGCAGTGAGTGGGGACGTATTCCCGTTCGAGGACTGTTTTTT. The encoded protein is CASSEWGRIPVRGLFF.

The chain joins TRBV7-7 to TRBJ2-1; 10 nucleotides agree with TRBD2. CDR3 length: 17 amino acids. Trimming at V came to 1 base and at J to 5 bases, leaving 8 bases not matched to a gene. The germline V gene encodes CDR1 SSHAT and CDR2 FNYEAQ (reference sequence). CDR3 coding DNA: TGTGCCAGCAGCTTAGAGGCTAGCGGGAGATTCCACAATGAGCAGTTCTTC. Translating gives CASSLEASGRFHNEQFF.

The chain recombines TRBV5-6 with TRBJ2-7; D not certain. Trimming removed 1 base at V and 2 bases at J, with 10 bases between. The CDR3 runs to 14 residues. Germline CDR1 and CDR2: SGHDT and YYEEEE. The CDR3 nucleotides are TGTGCCAGCAGCTTGTTACGGAATGCCTACGAGCAGTACGTC. Its protein is CASSLLRNAYEQYV.